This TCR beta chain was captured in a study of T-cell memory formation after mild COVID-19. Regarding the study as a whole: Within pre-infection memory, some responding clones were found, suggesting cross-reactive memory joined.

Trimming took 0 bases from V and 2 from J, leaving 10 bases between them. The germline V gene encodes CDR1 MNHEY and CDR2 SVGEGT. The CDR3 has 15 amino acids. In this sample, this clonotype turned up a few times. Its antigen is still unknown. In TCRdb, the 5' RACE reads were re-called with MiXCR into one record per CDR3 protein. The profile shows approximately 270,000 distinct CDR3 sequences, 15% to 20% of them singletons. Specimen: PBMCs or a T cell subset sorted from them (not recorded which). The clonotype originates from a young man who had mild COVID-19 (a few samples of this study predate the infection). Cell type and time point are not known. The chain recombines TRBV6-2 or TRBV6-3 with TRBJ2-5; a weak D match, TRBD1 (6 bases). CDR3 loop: CASSYSIQGQETQYF. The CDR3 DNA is TGTGCCAGCAGTTACTCGATCCAGGGGCAAGAGACCCAGTACTTC.